A single sample is the source of the 24 T cell receptor beta chains below, sequenced in a study of cytomegalovirus exposure and HLA in healthy donors. The study ran its PCR with 60 Vbeta and 13 Jbeta primers. Profiling relied on immunoSEQ multiplex PCR, and the TCRdb table lists in-frame clones only, not all of them. The profile covers approximately 280,000 clones, with 70% to 90% appearing a single time and about 2% taken by the ten largest. The sequenced material came from PBMCs. These TCRs come from a woman between 18 and 29 years old in good health and CMV-seronegative.

This chain links TRBV29-1 with TRBJ2-2, with 10 bases aligning to TRBD1. CDR1 and CDR2 (germline): SQVTM, ANQGSEA. CDR3 length: 13 amino acids. After removal of 6 bases from V and 3 bases from J, the junction contained 1 base not matched to a gene. The CDR3 is CSVGTGDTGELFF. In DNA form, the CDR3 reads TGCAGCGTGGGGACAGGGGACACCGGGGAGCTGTTTTTT.

About this clone: One end of the junction fails to match germline, which may point to a read error. The chain has TRBV7-9 and TRBJ2-1, with D possibly being TRBD1 (5 bases). This CDR3 is built from 14 residues. Germline V gene data show CDR1 as SEHNR and CDR2 as FQNEAQ (reference sequence). CDR3 residues: CSSSLVKGNDEQFF. CDR3 in DNA: TGTTCCAGCAGCTTAGTAAAGGGGAACGATGAGCAGTTCTTC.

The genes are TRBV6-5 and TRBJ1-1, with D unresolved. CDR1 is MNHEY and CDR2 is SVGAGI in the germline V gene. The CDR3 runs to 13 residues. Deletions cut 0 bases from V and 6 bases from J, with 8 bases between. CDR3 DNA sequence: TGTGCCAGCAGTTACTCGATGGCAGCTGAAGCTTTCTTT. Translation: CASSYSMAAEAFF.

The chain uses TRBV15 and TRBJ2-3; 7 bases fit TRBD1. Germline CDR1 and CDR2: LNHNV and YYDKDF (reference sequence). The CDR3 loop spans 17 amino acids. The trim removed 3 bases at V and 0 bases at J, leaving 9 bases unmatched. The CDR3 reads CATSRETGRPSTDTQYF. Here the CDR3 DNA reads TGTGCCACCAGCAGGGAGACAGGGAGACCTAGCACAGATACGCAGTATTTT.

The chain links TRBV7-9 to TRBJ2-7; D perhaps matches TRBD1 (5 bases). The CDR3 sequence is 15 residues long. With 4 bases removed from V and 3 bases from J, the gap between germline ends came to 16 bases. CDR1 SEHNR and CDR2 FQNEAQ come from the germline V gene (reference sequence). The CDR3 DNA follows: TGTGCCAGCAGCTCACCGACAGACCCGTTCTACGAGCAGTACTTC. Protein product: CASSSPTDPFYEQYF.

The rearrangement joins TRBV29-1 to TRBJ2-5; 10 bases map to TRBD1. V dropped 3 bases and J dropped 5; count of bases not matched to a gene: 3. The CDR3 has 13 amino acids. CDR1 is SQVTM and CDR2 is ANQGSEA in the germline V gene. CDR3 sequence (DNA): TGCAGCGTTGAGACAGGGGGCAGTGAGACCCAGTACTTC. This encodes CSVETGGSETQYF.

The rearrangement joins TRBV27 to TRBJ1-6; D is unclear. This CDR3 comprises 15 residues. Germline CDR1 MNHEY, CDR2 SMNVEV (reference sequence). Trimming cost V 6 bases and J 4 bases, with 13 bases left between them. The CDR3 nucleotides read TGTGCCAGCAGAACTGAGGGCTTTTATAATTCACCCCTCCACTTT. Its translation: CASRTEGFYNSPLHF.

The chain couples TRBV6-1 to TRBJ2-2; the match to TRBD1 covers 7 bases. V lost 5 bases to trimming and J lost 1 base; unmatched junction nucleotides: 4. The CDR3 covers 15 residues. Germline CDR1 MNHNS, CDR2 SASEGT. The CDR3 here is CASSRDRVNTGELFF. CDR3 DNA sequence: TGTGCCAGCAGTCGAGACAGGGTGAACACCGGGGAGCTGTTTTTT.

The rearrangement joins TRBV9 to TRBJ2-1, with 7 bases identical to TRBD2. The trim removed 7 bases at V and 0 bases at J, leaving 7 bases unmatched. The germline CDR1 and CDR2 sequences are SGDLS and YYNGEE. The CDR3 length is 15 residues. In DNA form, the CDR3 reads TGTGCCAGCGCCGTGGGGGGGAGCTCCTACAATGAGCAGTTCTTC. Amino acids: CASAVGGSSYNEQFF.

In this sample, this clone turned up once. CDR3 bases: TGTGCCAGCAGCTTAGCGGGCGGCTACGAGCAGTACTTC. Translation: CASSLAGGYEQYF. The V gene is TRBV7-3, the J gene TRBJ2-7, with D possibly matching TRBD2 (5 bases). Germline CDR1 SGHTA, CDR2 FQGTGA. The CDR3 runs to 13 residues. Trimming removed 2 bases at V and 3 bases at J, with 8 bases between.

The chain uses TRBV7-6 and TRBJ1-4; D is unclear. CDR1 is SGHVS, CDR2 FNYEAQ, per germline. This CDR3 is built from 14 residues. Trimming removed 3 bases at V and 8 bases at J, with 13 bases between. As DNA, the CDR3 is TGTGCCAGCAGCTTTATGTTGGGGAGCGAAAAACTGTTTTTT. As protein: CASSFMLGSEKLFF.

This chain uses TRBV6-4 with TRBJ2-3; 7 positions agree with TRBD1. CDR3 length: 14 amino acids. The germline V gene encodes CDR1 MRHNA and CDR2 SNTAGT. Germline trimming cut 4 bases from V and 3 bases from J; bases unmatched to any gene: 4. The CDR3 sequence: CASSALRGTDTQYF. The CDR3 DNA reads as TGTGCCAGCAGTGCCCTCAGGGGGACAGATACGCAGTATTTT.

The chain employs TRBV10-3 and TRBJ1-6; 10 bases agree with TRBD1. In germline, CDR1 is ENHRY, CDR2 SYGVKD. The CDR3 contains 15 residues. Trimming removed 3 bases from V and 8 bases from J; junction bases left unmatched: 4. The CDR3 DNA sequence: TGTGCCATCAGTGACTCCGGGACAGGGGATTCACCCCTCCACTTT. Protein: CAISDSGTGDSPLHF.

The rearrangement joins TRBV14 to TRBJ1-4; no firm D call. The V end was cut by 4 bases, the J end by 5 bases, with 8 bases between. The CDR3 spans 13 residues. Germline V gene data show CDR1 as SGHDN and CDR2 as FVKESK. The CDR3 region is CASSRPGNEKLFF. The CDR3 DNA follows: TGTGCCAGCAGCCGCCCGGGGAATGAAAAACTGTTTTTT.

The chain recombines TRBV27 with TRBJ1-1; D possibly corresponds to TRBD1 (5 bases). The CDR3 length is 14 residues. Deletions cut 1 base from V and 1 base from J, with 7 bases between. Germline V CDR1 and CDR2: MNHEY, SMNVEV (reference sequence). The CDR3 region has the DNA TGTGCCAGCAGTTTATTAGGACAGAACACTGAAGCTTTCTTT. Its translation is CASSLLGQNTEAFF.

The chain joins TRBV2 to TRBJ1-2; possibly TRBD1 for D (6 bases). This CDR3 spans 15 amino acids. V was cut by 5 bases and J by 2 bases, with 15 bases left in between. Germline V gene data show CDR1 as SNHLY and CDR2 as FYNNEI. CDR3 sequence reads: CASSRTATANYGYTF. The CDR3 nucleotides read TGTGCCAGCAGTCGGACAGCCACAGCAAACTATGGCTACACCTTC.

The rearrangement uses TRBV7-9 and TRBJ1-2; 10 bases agree with TRBD1. V was clipped by 4 bases and J by 8 bases; unmatched bases: 7. The CDR3 has 14 amino acids. The V gene's germline CDR1 is SEHNR and CDR2 FQNEAQ (reference sequence). Here the CDR3 DNA reads TGTGCCAGCAGCTCATCGGACAGGGGGATCGGCTACACCTTC. Protein: CASSSSDRGIGYTF.

The rearrangement uses TRBV6-1 and TRBJ2-1, with 12 bases fitting TRBD2. The V gene's germline CDR1 is MNHNS and CDR2 SASEGT. Germline trimming cut 4 bases from V and 7 bases from J; bases unmatched to any gene: 5. CDR3 length: 15 amino acids. The CDR3 loop reads CASSVLAGGQNEQFF. CDR3 sequence (DNA): TGTGCCAGCAGTGTCCTAGCGGGGGGGCAGAATGAGCAGTTCTTC.

This chain connects TRBV29-1 to TRBJ2-3; 8 nucleotides match TRBD1. Germline trimming cut 6 bases from V and 5 bases from J; bases unmatched to any gene: 7. Germline V gene lookup returns CDR1 SQVTM and CDR2 ANQGSEA. The CDR3 covers 13 residues. Here the CDR3 DNA reads TGCAGCGTGTCCAGGGGGCCTGGAGATACGCAGTATTTT. This gives the protein CSVSRGPGDTQYF.

On this clone itself: At one end, the junction sequence differs from germline, possibly due to a read error. Other DNA sequences of this sample code for an identical CDR3. The chain is built from TRBV27 and TRBJ1-6; D is unclear. Germline assignment: CDR1 MNHEY and CDR2 SMNVEV (reference sequence). There are 14 residues in the CDR3. The CDR3 nucleotides are TGTGCCAGCAGTTTTAGCTCCTATAATTCCCCCCTCCACTTT. Its translation: CASSFSSYNSPLHF.

J is TRBJ2-4 and V is TRBV5-4; D is possibly TRBD2 (6 bases). Germline V lookup: CDR1 SGHNT, CDR2 YYREEE (reference sequence). The CDR3 spans 16 residues. Trimming shortened V by 4 bases and J by 1 base, and 15 bases separated the two germline ends. The CDR3 loop is CASSREGRGAKNIQYF. CDR3 coding DNA: TGTGCCAGCAGCCGAGAGGGCCGGGGGGCCAAAAACATTCAGTACTTC.

The chain uses TRBV4-1 and TRBJ2-3; 14 bases are shared with TRBD2. Looked up from germline, CDR1 is MGHRA and CDR2 is YSYEKL. V dropped 4 bases and J dropped 2; count of bases not matched to a gene: 5. The CDR3 is 17 amino acids. The CDR3 sequence: CASSLGLAGGSTDTQYF. In nucleotides, the CDR3 is TGCGCCAGCAGCCTCGGACTAGCGGGGGGTTCCACAGATACGCAGTATTTT.

The chain is built from TRBV6-1 and TRBJ1-3; no clear D gene. Trimming took 1 base from V and 11 from J, leaving 18 bases between them. The CDR3 length is 15 residues. Germline CDR1 MNHNS, CDR2 SASEGT. CDR3: CASSEVATPNWAIYF. The CDR3 DNA reads TGTGCCAGCAGTGAAGTAGCAACGCCCAATTGGGCCATATATTTT.

The table lists this clone with a count of one. The chain uses TRBV5-1 and TRBJ1-5; perhaps TRBD1 as D (6 bases). Trimming removed 1 base from V and 2 bases from J, with 10 bases in between. CDR3 length equals 15 residues. CDR1 SGHRS and CDR2 YFSETQ come from the germline V gene. CDR3 coding DNA: TGCGCCAGCAGCTTGTCATCAGGGGGCAATCAGCCCCAGCATTTT. Translation gives CASSLSSGGNQPQHF.